These 10 T cell receptor beta chains originate from one sample sequenced in a study of T cell repertoires in cytomegalovirus infection. MiXCR was run by TCRdb on the reads, yielding one entry per CDR3 protein. This table holds 150,000 to 200,000 distinct CDR3 sequences, around 15% found once. The specimen was PBMCs. The receptors were gathered from a human donor in good health (CMV status not recorded). Some clones in this sample may be carry-over from other donors' samples.

The sample holds a few counts of this clonotype. The CDR3 region is CASSLATGGYEQYF. DNA for the CDR3: TGTGCCAGCAGCTTAGCGACAGGGGGGTACGAGCAGTACTTC. V is TRBV7-8 and J is TRBJ2-7; 9 positions agree with TRBD1. The CDR3 totals 14 residues. CDR1 and CDR2 from the germline V gene are SGHVS and FQNEAQ. Trimming took 0 bases from V and 4 from J; bases not matched to a gene: 1.

This clonotype was detected a few times. The genes are TRBV6-4 and TRBJ2-1; TRBD2 agrees at 14 bases. The CDR3 is made up of 15 amino acids. V trimming: 6 bases; J trimming: 9 bases; junction bases outside the gene matches: 7. Germline lookup yields CDR1 MRHNA and CDR2 SNTAGT. This chain's CDR3 is CASSPTSGGAGEQFF. DNA for the CDR3: TGTGCCAGCAGCCCGACTAGCGGGGGGGCCGGTGAGCAGTTCTTC.

The V and J genes are TRBV28 and TRBJ2-5, with 7 bases identical to TRBD2. Germline values: CDR1 MDHEN, CDR2 SYDVKM. Trimming cost V 5 bases and J 0 bases; bases outside gene matches: 0. This CDR3 comprises 13 residues. In DNA, the CDR3 is TGTGCCAGCAGTCTAGCGGACCAAGAGACCCAGTACTTC. Translating gives CASSLADQETQYF.

The V gene is TRBV7-8, the J gene TRBJ2-1, with 9 bases that match TRBD1. J was trimmed by 6 bases and V by 5 bases; bases with no gene match: 8. The CDR3 consists of 15 residues. Germline CDR1 is SGHVS and CDR2 is FQNEAQ. As DNA, the CDR3 is TGTGCCAGCAGCCCACAGGGGGCTAGGGCCAATGAGCAGTTCTTC. Its translation: CASSPQGARANEQFF.

The chain combines TRBV12-3 or TRBV12-4 with TRBJ2-3; perhaps TRBD2 as D (6 bases). This CDR3 has 13 amino acids. Between the trimmed V and J ends, which lost 9 bases and 5 bases, there was a span of 15 bases. In DNA, the CDR3 is TGTGCCAGTAGAACATCGGGGGAAGATACGCAGTATTTT. This encodes CASRTSGEDTQYF.

CDR3: CSGGGLAGTGELFF. Here the CDR3 DNA reads TGCAGCGGAGGGGGTCTAGCTGGCACCGGGGAGCTGTTTTTT. The chain combines TRBV29-1 with TRBJ2-2, with a tentative D call TRBD1 (6 bases). CDR3 length equals 14 residues. Germline V gene sequence: CDR1 SQVTM, CDR2 ANQGSEA. V dropped 7 bases and J dropped 4 bases, with 16 bases sitting between them.

V gene TRBV29-1 combines with J gene TRBJ1-1; D gene ambiguous. Germline V gene data show CDR1 as SQVTM and CDR2 as ANQGSEA. This CDR3 is built from 15 residues. V dropped 4 bases and J dropped 6 bases, with 21 bases sitting between them. The CDR3: CSVVETRSSVAEAFF. The CDR3 bases are TGCAGCGTTGTGGAGACGCGCTCCTCGGTGGCTGAAGCTTTCTTT.

This clonotype occurred a few times. The rearrangement uses TRBV5-6 and TRBJ2-7; D perhaps matches TRBD2 (5 bases). V dropped 2 bases and J dropped 0 bases, with 9 bases sitting between them. Germline CDR1 is SGHDT and CDR2 is YYEEEE. This CDR3 has 14 amino acids. The CDR3 spells CASSFLDFSYEQYF. The CDR3 DNA sequence: TGTGCCAGCAGCTTCCTGGACTTCTCCTACGAGCAGTACTTC.

Many counts were recorded for this clonotype. The chain has TRBV7-2 and TRBJ2-5, with 9 positions matching TRBD2. Per the germline V gene, CDR1 is SGHTA and CDR2 is FQGNSA. The CDR3 totals 17 residues. V lost 5 bases to trimming and J lost 5 bases; unmatched junction nucleotides: 15. CDR3 amino acids: CASSANTGAGGPETQYF. Written as DNA, the CDR3 is TGTGCCAGCAGCGCAAATACTGGGGCGGGAGGGCCGGAGACCCAGTACTTC.

A few counts support this clonotype. The V gene is TRBV5-6, the J gene TRBJ1-5; 7 bases fit TRBD1. From germline, CDR1 is SGHDT and CDR2 YYEEEE. The CDR3 totals 15 residues. Trimming removed 4 bases from V and 5 bases from J; junction bases left unmatched: 9. CDR3 sequence reads: CASSRIGQVDQPQHF. In DNA form, the CDR3 reads TGTGCCAGCAGCAGGATTGGACAGGTGGATCAGCCCCAGCATTTT.